The TCR beta chain described here comes from a study of blood T cell repertoires in COVID-19. Turning to the study itself: The samples span acute and convalescent COVID-19 from the United States, Italy and Spain.

The germline V gene encodes CDR1 MNHEY and CDR2 SVGAGI. The CDR3 spans 15 residues. Trimming removed 8 bases at V and 1 base at J, with 17 bases between. TCRdb's copy holds only in-frame clones and misses some; the assay was immunoSEQ multiplex PCR. Among about 220,000 clones listed, roughly 83% were seen once. V usage is TRBV6-5 and J usage is TRBJ1-2; D is unclear. Sample: PBMCs or T cells enriched from blood (not recorded which). The source of this sequence is a woman between 35 and 50 years old with acute COVID-19. The CDR3 nucleotides read TGTGCCAGCCTCCCCGGCGGCTCCTTTAACTATGGCTACACCTTC. Its protein product is CASLPGGSFNYGYTF.